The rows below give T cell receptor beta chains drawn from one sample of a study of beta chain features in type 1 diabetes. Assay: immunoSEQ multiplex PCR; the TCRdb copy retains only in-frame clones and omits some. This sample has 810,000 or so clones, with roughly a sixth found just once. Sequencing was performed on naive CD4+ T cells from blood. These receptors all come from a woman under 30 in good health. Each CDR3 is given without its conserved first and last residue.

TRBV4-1	ASSQVGQAATNEKLF
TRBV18	ASSPFRSTSNTGELF
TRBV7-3	ASSFDRGYEQY
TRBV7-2	ASRGQGGIWETQY
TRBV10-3	AISAGRWDEQF
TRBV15	ATSRDFGGSQYNEQF
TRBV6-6	ASRGGYEQY
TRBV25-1	ASSESGVDTEAF
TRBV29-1	SVVGQGFVDEQY
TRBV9	ASSVGSGSYNEQF
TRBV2	ASIRDRGFAF
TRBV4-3	ASSSGAGNTGELF
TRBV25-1	ASSKTARNTEAF
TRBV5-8	ASSWGTTPVTQY
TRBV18	ASSPRGPGANVLT
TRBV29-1	SVEGIRNTEAF
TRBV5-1	ASSLFAGGGTYEQY
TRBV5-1	ASSLEQGRRSGANVLT
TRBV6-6	ASSQQGQGLYEQY
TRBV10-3	AISTGTSDWHEQF
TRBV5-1	ASSSGQSTDTQY
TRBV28	ASSFQGQGNQPQH
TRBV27	ASSFRDRGYYT
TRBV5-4	ASSLDLKSGLAGETQY
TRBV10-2	ASSDRLRSSYNEQF
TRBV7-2	ASNPSGPNNEQF
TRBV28	ASTDTGGSTEAF
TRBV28	ASSTGTGGYNEQF
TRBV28	ASSLASGSYNEQF
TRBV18	ASSRTVNTEAF
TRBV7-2	ASTFETGYRRGTQY
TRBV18	ASSDSGPPDNEQF
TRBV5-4	ASSLVFAGGDQETQY
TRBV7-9	ASSLARVGSETQY
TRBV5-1	ASSLGGTGIPETQY
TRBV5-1	ASTPDWGGETQY
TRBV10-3	AISDSRGEKNIQY
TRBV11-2	ASSLLRSSYEQY
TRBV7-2	ASSLGLGQGAKNIQY
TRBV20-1	SARGFDEQF
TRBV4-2	ASSQDYAETQY
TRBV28	ASSFNSRSYNEQF
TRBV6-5	ASSRLAGVNEQF
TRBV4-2	ASSQKPFLGKETQY